The 21 T cell receptor beta chains below come from one sample, sequenced in a study of T-cell memory formation after mild COVID-19. TCRdb recomputed calls from the 5' RACE reads with MiXCR, one row per CDR3 protein. The top ten clones hold 2.4% of a sample with about 190,000 distinct CDR3 sequences, 15% to 20% of them seen once. The material sequenced was PBMCs or a T cell subset sorted from them (not recorded which). The origin of the receptors is an adult woman who had mild COVID-19 (a few samples of this study predate the infection). Cell type and time point are not known.

This clonotype has more than one count but fewer than ten. V gene TRBV10-3 combines with J gene TRBJ2-7; TRBD1 aligns across 8 bases. This CDR3 is built from 14 residues. Losses at the gene ends were 4 bases for V and 5 bases for J; bases not matched to a gene: 7. Germline V lookup: CDR1 ENHRY, CDR2 SYGVKD. The CDR3 spells CAISGGQVIDEQYF. The DNA of the CDR3 is TGTGCCATCAGTGGGGGACAGGTAATCGACGAGCAGTACTTC.

This clonotype was detected only a few times. The V and J genes are TRBV12-3 or TRBV12-4 and TRBJ2-7; 9 bases line up with TRBD2. The length of the CDR3 is 13 residues. The J segment lost 3 bases and the V segment lost 7 bases, leaving 4 bases of the junction unmatched. This chain's CDR3 is CASNSGGFYEQYF. The CDR3 DNA reads TGTGCCAGCAATAGCGGGGGTTTCTACGAGCAGTACTTC.

The table lists this clonotype with a few counts. The chain combines TRBV11-2 with TRBJ2-1, with D possibly TRBD2 on 7 matching bases. Looked up from germline, CDR1 is SGHAT and CDR2 is FQNNGV. V was shortened by 6 bases and J by 3 bases, with 18 bases between the two germline ends. This CDR3 is built from 16 residues. The CDR3 sequence is CASRSVAGAFYNEQFF. CDR3 nucleotide sequence: TGTGCCAGCAGATCCGTGGCGGGGGCGTTCTACAATGAGCAGTTCTTC.

The chain has TRBV5-6 and TRBJ2-6; D gene uncertain. This CDR3 region has 17 residues. Deletions cut 2 bases from V and 0 bases from J, with 12 bases between. Per germline, CDR1 SGHDT and CDR2 YYEEEE. CDR3 DNA sequence: TGTGCCAGCAGCTTCCGGCAGGCAAGCTCTGGGGCCAACGTCCTGACTTTC. Translation gives CASSFRQASSGANVLTF.

This clonotype has only a few counts. This chain connects TRBV5-6 to TRBJ2-3; possible D gene TRBD2, 6 bases. Looked up from germline, CDR1 is SGHDT and CDR2 is YYEEEE. This CDR3 has 14 amino acids. Trimming took 0 bases from V and 5 from J, leaving 10 bases between them. The chain's CDR3 is CASSLAGEGDTQYF. CDR3 DNA: TGTGCCAGCAGCTTGGCGGGAGAGGGAGATACGCAGTATTTT.

This clonotype came up a few times. This sequence joins TRBV7-6 and TRBJ2-7; the D gene is possibly TRBD1 (5 bases). Trimming removed 0 bases from V and 6 bases from J, with 12 bases in between. Germline V gives CDR1 SGHVS, CDR2 FNYEAQ. The CDR3 is made up of 14 amino acids. CDR3 DNA: TGTGCCAGCAGCTTAGCGCCCAGGGCAGGCGAGCAGTACTTC. Translation: CASSLAPRAGEQYF.

The chain combines TRBV4-1 with TRBJ2-7; no definite D call. The germline gives CDR1 MGHRA, CDR2 YSYEKL. Trimming shortened V by 5 bases and J by 0 bases, and 8 bases separated the two germline ends. CDR3 length: 13 residues. The CDR3: CASSGSLSYEQYF. As DNA, the CDR3 is TGCGCCAGCAGCGGATCTCTCTCCTACGAGCAGTACTTC.

The gene calls are TRBV20-1 and TRBJ1-3; 7 bases align to TRBD1. The germline V gene encodes CDR1 DFQATT and CDR2 SNEGSKA (reference sequence). V shed 1 base and J 0 bases; nucleotides not matched to a gene: 0. The CDR3 consists of 14 residues. The CDR3 here is CSARAGGSGNTIYF. The CDR3 region has the DNA TGCAGTGCTAGAGCAGGGGGCTCTGGAAACACCATATATTTT.

This clonotype has only a few counts. The chain uses TRBV24-1 and TRBJ1-2, with D possibly matching TRBD1 (6 bases). V shed 7 bases and J shed 10 bases, with 15 bases lying between them. This CDR3 is 12 amino acids long. The germline CDR1 and CDR2 sequences are KGHDR and SFDVKD. CDR3 sequence: CATRTPGQHYTF. The CDR3 DNA sequence: TGTGCCACCAGGACCCCCGGACAGCACTACACCTTC.

V is TRBV10-3 and J is TRBJ2-3; 8 bases agree with TRBD2. CDR3 length: 16 residues. Trimming took 6 bases from V and 3 from J; bases not matched to a gene: 11. CDR1 and CDR2 from the germline V gene are ENHRY and SYGVKD. In nucleotides, the CDR3 is TGTGCCATCAGAGCCCTCCGGGGGGGAGAAACAGATACGCAGTATTTT. Encoded protein: CAIRALRGGETDTQYF.

The J gene is TRBJ2-7, the V gene TRBV5-1, with TRBD1 matching 8 bases. The CDR3 runs 14 residues. Trimming cost V 4 bases and J 5 bases; bases outside gene matches: 8. The germline V gene encodes CDR1 SGHRS and CDR2 YFSETQ. The CDR3 DNA is TGCGCCAGCAGCCCGGGGACAGGAGCTCACGAGCAGTACTTC. Translating it yields CASSPGTGAHEQYF. Filled out from reference TRBV5-1 and TRBJ2-7, the complete variable domain reads KAGVTQTPRYLIKTRGQQVTLSCSPISGHRSVSWYQQTPGQGLQFLFEYFSETQRNKGNFPGRFSGRQFSNSRSEMNVSTLELGDSALYLCASSPGTGAHEQYFGPGTRLTVT.

The chain is built from TRBV30 and TRBJ2-1; D ambiguous. This CDR3 is built from 11 residues. The V end was cut by 2 bases, the J end by 7 bases, with 6 bases between. In germline, CDR1 is GTSNPN, CDR2 SVGIG (reference sequence). The CDR3 nucleotides are TGTGCCTGGAGTCGCCGTAATGAGCAGTTCTTC. Translation: CAWSRRNEQFF.

This clonotype was observed a handful of times. An end of the junction does not agree with germline; a read error may underlie this. This chain joins TRBV12-3 or TRBV12-4 and TRBJ2-7; TRBD2 matches at 7 bases. The CDR3 loop spans 16 amino acids. CDR3 DNA sequence: TGTGCCAGCAGTCTAGCCGGGTGGGAGGGCCTGACTGAGCAGTACTTC. This encodes CASSLAGWEGLTEQYF.

The sample holds a few counts of this clonotype. The chain recombines TRBV12-3 or TRBV12-4 with TRBJ2-2; D is possibly TRBD2 (7 bases). The CDR3 runs to 14 residues. Trimming left V 9 bases short and J 5 bases short, with 16 bases between. The CDR3 loop reads CASFGGGPTGELFF. CDR3 nucleotides: TGTGCCAGTTTTGGCGGGGGCCCTACCGGGGAGCTGTTTTTT.

In this sample, this clonotype turned up a few times. The CDR3 protein is CSARATGAGGAGTGELFF. The CDR3 DNA follows: TGCAGTGCTAGAGCTACCGGGGCCGGGGGCGCGGGCACCGGGGAGCTGTTTTTT. The chain uses TRBV20-1 and TRBJ2-2, with D perhaps given as TRBD1 or TRBD2 (6 bases each). The CDR3 totals 18 residues. In germline, CDR1 is DFQATT, CDR2 SNEGSKA (reference sequence). V dropped 1 base and J dropped 4 bases, with 22 bases sitting between them.

A few counts support this clonotype. The chain recombines TRBV10-3 with TRBJ1-6, with D possibly matching TRBD1 (5 bases). Germline loops: CDR1 ENHRY, CDR2 SYGVKD. This CDR3 has 15 residues. V was cut by 6 bases and J by 7 bases, with 16 bases left in between. The CDR3 bases are TGTGCCATCAGGAGCAGACAGACAGAAAATTCACCCCTCCACTTT. Encoded protein: CAIRSRQTENSPLHF.

This clonotype was counted ten times or more. V is TRBV7-3 and J is TRBJ2-1; D possibly matches TRBD1 or TRBD2 (6 bases each). Germline V gene sequence: CDR1 SGHTA, CDR2 FQGTGA. The CDR3 contains 16 residues. Trimming stripped 5 bases from V and 7 bases from J, with 21 bases between. Here the CDR3 DNA reads TGTGCCAGCAGCCGGGGGCCGGGAGTGGGTGAAAATGAGCAGTTCTTC. It yields the protein CASSRGPGVGENEQFF.

The rearrangement uses TRBV20-1 and TRBJ1-2, with TRBD1 as a possible D gene (5 bases). CDR3 length: 17 amino acids. The germline V and J ends were trimmed by 1 base and 5 bases, with 23 bases remaining between them. Germline-derived CDR1 and CDR2 are DFQATT and SNEGSKA (reference sequence). The CDR3 reads CSARAQGRRPVRYGYTF. As DNA, the CDR3 is TGCAGTGCTAGAGCCCAGGGACGCCGGCCGGTTCGGTATGGCTACACCTTC.

This clonotype was detected only a few times. The chain uses TRBV7-6 and TRBJ2-1; 11 bases line up with TRBD1. With V trimmed by 3 bases and J by 5 bases, 3 bases remained unmatched. This CDR3 spans 15 amino acids. Germline V gene data show CDR1 as SGHVS and CDR2 as FNYEAQ. The CDR3 DNA sequence: TGTGCCAGCAGCTTCGGGACAGGGGGTAACAATGAGCAGTTCTTC. Protein: CASSFGTGGNNEQFF.

In its sample, this clonotype was seen a few times. The V call is TRBV15, the J call TRBJ2-7, with D perhaps matching TRBD1 (6 bases). Germline V gene sequence: CDR1 LNHNV, CDR2 YYDKDF (reference sequence). The germline V and J ends were trimmed by 0 bases and 6 bases, with 15 bases remaining between them. The CDR3 covers 15 residues. In DNA, the CDR3 is TGTGCCACCAGCAGAGAGGGGACACAGGGCCTCGAGCAGTACTTC. Its translation: CATSREGTQGLEQYF.

V usage is TRBV12-3 or TRBV12-4 and J usage is TRBJ2-3; 9 bases are shared with TRBD1. The CDR3 loop spans 14 amino acids. The V gene end was trimmed by 7 bases and the J gene end by 7 bases; junction bases not matched to a gene: 9. The CDR3 reads CASIPPGQGNTQYF. The CDR3 DNA reads TGTGCCAGCATTCCCCCGGGACAGGGAAATACGCAGTATTTT.